This is a list of T cell receptor beta chains from one sample in a study of cytomegalovirus exposure and HLA in healthy donors. Produced via immunoSEQ multiplex PCR; TCRdb's table is partial and in-frame only. The sample lists about 130,000 clones; about 70% were seen once. The sample consisted of PBMCs. These receptors originate from a woman aged 60-75 years in good health and CMV-seropositive. Both conserved end residues are part of each CDR3. Fields, in order: D gene, J gene, clone size, V gene, CDR3 DNA, CDR3 protein. The D gene is left open where the match is weak. Expanded clones get a size class; other rows say once, few or many, or leave the size out.

d_gene: TRBD1
j_gene: TRBJ2-2
abundance: .
v_gene: TRBV5-1
CDR3nt: TGCGCCAGCAGCTTCACGACAGGGGGGAACACCGGGGAGCTGTTTTTT
CDR3aa: CASSFTTGGNTGELFF

d_gene: .
j_gene: TRBJ2-7
abundance: .
v_gene: TRBV5-4
CDR3nt: TGTGCCAGCAGGTTAAGTGAGGACTTCCGGGAGCAGTACTTC
CDR3aa: CASRLSEDFREQYF

d_gene: .
j_gene: TRBJ1-1
abundance: .
v_gene: TRBV7-9
CDR3nt: TGTGCCAGCAGCTTAGGGGTGGTGCGGGGGACGACTGAAGCTTTCTTT
CDR3aa: CASSLGVVRGTTEAFF

d_gene: .
j_gene: TRBJ1-2
abundance: once
v_gene: TRBV6-1
CDR3nt: TGTGCCAGCAGTGAAACAGCAGGGGACCTTAACTATGGCTACACCTTC
CDR3aa: CASSETAGDLNYGYTF

d_gene: TRBD1
j_gene: TRBJ2-2
abundance: .
v_gene: TRBV4-2
CDR3nt: TGTGCCAGCAGCCCCGGGACAGGGTTGACCGGGGAGCTGTTTTTT
CDR3aa: CASSPGTGLTGELFF

d_gene: .
j_gene: TRBJ2-5
abundance: .
v_gene: TRBV5-1
CDR3nt: TGCGCCAGCAGCTTGGGAGGGTCGTCAGCGCAAGAGACCCAGTACTTC
CDR3aa: CASSLGGSSAQETQYF

d_gene: .
j_gene: TRBJ1-6
abundance: once
v_gene: TRBV5-8
CDR3nt: TGTGCCAGCAGCTTGGTGGTGCGGGGCAGGGCAGACTCCTATAATTCACCCCTCCACTTT
CDR3aa: CASSLVVRGRADSYNSPLHF

d_gene: TRBD1
j_gene: TRBJ1-2
abundance: .
v_gene: TRBV5-1
CDR3nt: TGCGCCAGCAGCCTTAGACAGGGGAGGGCCTATGGCTACACCTTC
CDR3aa: CASSLRQGRAYGYTF

d_gene: TRBD1
j_gene: TRBJ2-5
abundance: .
v_gene: TRBV5-4
CDR3nt: TGTGCCAGCAGCACCGGGACAGGGGGCTTGGAGACCCAGTACTTC
CDR3aa: CASSTGTGGLETQYF

d_gene: .
j_gene: TRBJ1-5
abundance: .
v_gene: TRBV7-3
CDR3nt: TGTGCCAGCAGCTTCTCCCTCTATCAGCCCCAGCATTTT
CDR3aa: CASSFSLYQPQHF

d_gene: TRBD1
j_gene: TRBJ2-7
abundance: .
v_gene: TRBV12-5
CDR3nt: TGTGCTAGTGGATCGTCAGGGGGCGGACACGAGCAGTACTTC
CDR3aa: CASGSSGGGHEQYF

d_gene: TRBD1
j_gene: TRBJ1-1
abundance: few
v_gene: TRBV7-9
CDR3nt: TGTGCCAGCGGCCAGGGGGGGAACACTGAAGCTTTCTTT
CDR3aa: CASGQGGNTEAFF

d_gene: .
j_gene: TRBJ1-1
abundance: .
v_gene: TRBV28
CDR3nt: TGTGCCAGCATGGGGCCGAACACTGAAGCTTTCTTT
CDR3aa: CASMGPNTEAFF